The clone carrying this T cell receptor (beta chain) was detected ten times or more. The germline CDR1 and CDR2 sequences are MNHEY and SVGAGI. CDR3 length: 14 amino acids. Trimming pared 0 bases from V and 11 bases from J, leaving 16 bases between. Unique molecular identifiers were built into the TCRbeta library. From the PCR reads, TCRdb called clonotypes with MiXCR, one entry per CDR3 protein. The data hold 200,000 to 250,000 distinct CDR3 sequences, with around 9.7% observed a single time. The sample originates from a study of T-cell reconstitution after alpha-beta-depleted transplantation in children.

This sequence originates from a human donor who donated a stem cell graft to a child with SCID. This chain links TRBV6-5 with TRBJ1-2; no clear D. The sample consisted of PBMCs from the stem cell graft donor, taken from the stem cell graft. CDR3: CASSYSLIRVWYTF. Here the CDR3 DNA reads TGTGCCAGCAGTTACTCGCTCATAAGAGTGTGGTACACCTTC.